These 17 T cell receptor beta chains originate from one sample sequenced in a study of graft-versus-host responses after intestinal transplantation. The method was immunoSEQ multiplex PCR; TCRdb's version includes in-frame clones alone and lacks a portion of them. The repertoire consists of about 93,000 clones, with roughly 80% occurring once and the leading ten covering around 0.8%. Antigens for these TCRs are unknown. The specimen was unstimulated CD4+ T cells sorted from spleen or lymph node cells, collected before intestinal transplant. The receptors come from a human donor who received an intestinal transplant.

The chain is built from TRBV11-2 and TRBJ1-1; tentatively, D is TRBD1 (5 bases). Germline V CDR1 and CDR2: SGHAT, FQNNGV. The germline V and J ends were trimmed by 4 bases and 11 bases, with 20 bases remaining between them. This CDR3 contains 14 residues. CDR3 sequence reads: CASSSTGANQYAFF. CDR3 nucleotide sequence: TGTGCCAGCAGCTCTACAGGTGCTAACCAGTACGCTTTCTTT.

The rearrangement uses TRBV6-6 and TRBJ1-2, with D possibly TRBD1 on 6 matching bases. The CDR3 spans 15 residues. Germline values: CDR1 MNHNY, CDR2 SVGAGI (reference sequence). Trimming removed 0 bases from V and 7 bases from J, with 15 bases in between. CDR3 DNA: TGTGCCAGCAGTTACTCCTCCACAGGGCCTGGTGGCTACACCTTC. It specifies CASSYSSTGPGGYTF.

V gene TRBV5-1 combines with J gene TRBJ2-5; 9 bases are shared with TRBD2. Per germline, CDR1 SGHRS and CDR2 YFSETQ. The CDR3 extends over 13 amino acids. Trimming cost V 6 bases and J 3 bases; bases outside gene matches: 3. CDR3 in DNA: TGCGCCAGCACTCTAGCGGGGAAAGAGACCCAGTACTTC. Encoded protein: CASTLAGKETQYF.

The chain carries TRBV5-5 and TRBJ1-5; D is unclear. V lost 1 base, J lost 4 bases, and 12 bases lay in between. There are 15 residues in the CDR3. Germline CDR1 is SGHKS and CDR2 is YYEKEE (reference sequence). CDR3 in amino acids: CASSLLEGKNQPQHF. The CDR3 region has the DNA TGTGCCAGCAGCTTGTTAGAGGGAAAAAATCAGCCCCAGCATTTT.

The rearrangement joins TRBV2 to TRBJ2-7; D gene unclear. Germline CDR1 SNHLY, CDR2 FYNNEI. This CDR3 is 11 amino acids long. Trimming shortened V by 3 bases and J by 6 bases, and 6 bases separated the two germline ends. In DNA, the CDR3 is TGTGCCAGCAGTGAGAGCCGCGAGCAGTACTTC. It translates to CASSESREQYF.

V usage is TRBV28 and J usage is TRBJ1-5, with D perhaps TRBD1 (6 bases). Germline V lookup: CDR1 MDHEN, CDR2 SYDVKM. With 5 bases removed from V and 3 bases from J, the gap between germline ends came to 14 bases. CDR3 length: 15 amino acids. CDR3 DNA: TGTGCCAGCAGTCCCCCGACAGGTTACAATCAGCCCCAGCATTTT. This gives the protein CASSPPTGYNQPQHF.

This sequence joins TRBV29-1 and TRBJ2-5, with 8 bases matching TRBD1. The CDR3 has 16 amino acids. The J segment lost 2 bases and the V segment lost 2 bases, leaving 10 bases of the junction unmatched. CDR1 SQVTM and CDR2 ANQGSEA come from the germline V gene. The CDR3, as DNA: TGCAGCGTTGAATCACCTCGGACAGGGCTTCAAGAGACCCAGTACTTC. This codes for CSVESPRTGLQETQYF.

CDR3 nucleotides: TGTGCCAGTAGTTCGGGTGCCCTTTACGAGCAGTACTTC. Protein sequence: CASSSGALYEQYF. The rearrangement links TRBV19 to TRBJ2-7; unclear D gene. With 5 bases removed from V and 4 bases from J, the gap between germline ends came to 12 bases. The germline V gene encodes CDR1 LNHDA and CDR2 SQIVND (reference sequence). The CDR3 is 13 residues long.

V usage is TRBV21-1 and J usage is TRBJ2-7; the table's D call, TRBD2, has no DNA check behind it. TRBV21-1 is labeled a pseudogene. The CDR3 is 16 residues long. In nucleotides, the CDR3 is TGTGCCAGCACCAAAAGGGGGGGCCCCAAAACCTACGAGCAGTACTTC. Protein sequence: CASTKRGGPKTYEQYF.

DNA for the CDR3: TGTGCCAGCAGTTCTCGCCTCGGCGAGCAGTACTTC. It is translated as CASSSRLGEQYF. This sequence joins TRBV6-6 and TRBJ2-7; D ambiguous. This CDR3 is 12 amino acids long. Per the germline V gene, CDR1 is MNHNY and CDR2 is SVGAGI (reference sequence). Trimming cost V 4 bases and J 6 bases, with 10 bases left between them.

The count of this clone is one. The chain has TRBV14 and TRBJ1-4; 9 bases match TRBD1. Trimming at V came to 4 bases and at J to 8 bases, leaving 2 bases not matched to a gene. The CDR3 covers 13 residues. The germline CDR1 and CDR2 sequences are SGHDN and FVKESK. CDR3 DNA: TGTGCCAGCAGCCGACAGGGGGGCGAAAAACTGTTTTTT. It encodes CASSRQGGEKLFF.

This clone was recorded a few times. This chain links TRBV2 with TRBJ1-3; 8 nucleotides line up with TRBD1. V shed 10 bases, J shed 3 bases, and the junction held 8 bases outside the gene matches. The CDR3 sequence is 14 residues long. Germline V gives CDR1 SNHLY, CDR2 FYNNEI. In DNA, the CDR3 is TGTGCCACCTCGGACAGGGTGGGTGGAAACACCATATATTTT. Translating gives CATSDRVGGNTIYF.

The chain links TRBV28 to TRBJ1-1; D might be TRBD1 (6 bases). The ends were cut back, 5 bases at V and 0 bases at J, with 13 bases in the middle. Germline V gene lookup returns CDR1 MDHEN and CDR2 SYDVKM. The CDR3 consists of 15 residues. The CDR3 bases are TGTGCCAGCAGTGTCCGGGGGGGCATGAACACTGAAGCTTTCTTT. It yields the protein CASSVRGGMNTEAFF.

This clone was seen a few times. The genes are TRBV29-1 and TRBJ1-1; 7 bases line up with TRBD1. Germline V gene lookup returns CDR1 SQVTM and CDR2 ANQGSEA. V shed 7 bases, J shed 1 base, and the junction held 9 bases outside the gene matches. The CDR3 totals 14 residues. The CDR3 nucleotides read TGCAGCGGCGCAGGGGGATCTGCGAACACTGAAGCTTTCTTT. Protein: CSGAGGSANTEAFF.

The gene calls are TRBV18 and TRBJ2-7, with D perhaps matching TRBD2 (5 bases). The CDR3 spans 14 residues. Germline-derived CDR1 and CDR2 are KGHSH and LQKENI. Trimming cost V 6 bases and J 3 bases, with 15 bases left between them. CDR3 protein: CASSARTDYYEQYF. The DNA for the CDR3 is TGTGCCAGCTCGGCACGGACTGATTACTACGAGCAGTACTTC.

This chain connects TRBV2 to TRBJ2-7, with 13 bases identical to TRBD2. The germline V gene has CDR1 SNHLY and CDR2 FYNNEI. The CDR3 consists of 14 residues. The junction had 1 base not matched to a gene; V was cut back by 6 bases and J by 2 bases. The CDR3 reads CASSGTSGAYEQYF. The DNA of the CDR3 is TGTGCCAGCAGCGGGACTAGCGGGGCCTACGAGCAGTACTTC.

In its sample, this clone was seen once. J is TRBJ1-1 and V is TRBV6-1; D is possibly TRBD1 (6 bases). CDR1 is MNHNS, CDR2 SASEGT, per germline. This CDR3 spans 14 amino acids. Trimming pared 5 bases from V and 3 bases from J, leaving 13 bases between. The CDR3, as DNA: TGTGCCAGCAGTTCCTTGGGGGCTTACACTGAAGCTTTCTTT. Its protein is CASSSLGAYTEAFF.